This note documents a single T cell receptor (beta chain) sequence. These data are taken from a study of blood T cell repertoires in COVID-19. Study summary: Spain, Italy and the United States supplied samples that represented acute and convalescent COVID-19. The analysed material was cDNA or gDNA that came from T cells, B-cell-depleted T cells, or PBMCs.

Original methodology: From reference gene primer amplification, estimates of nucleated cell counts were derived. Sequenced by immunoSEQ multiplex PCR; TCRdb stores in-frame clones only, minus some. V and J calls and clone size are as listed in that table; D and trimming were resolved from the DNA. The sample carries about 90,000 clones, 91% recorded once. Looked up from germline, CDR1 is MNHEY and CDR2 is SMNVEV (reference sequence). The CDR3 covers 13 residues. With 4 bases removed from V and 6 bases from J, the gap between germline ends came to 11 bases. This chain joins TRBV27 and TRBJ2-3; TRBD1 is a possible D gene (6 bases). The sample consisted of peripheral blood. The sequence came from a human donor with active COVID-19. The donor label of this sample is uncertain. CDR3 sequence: CASSWVGADTQYF. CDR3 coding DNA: TGTGCCAGCAGTTGGGTGGGGGCGGATACGCAGTATTTT.